This T cell receptor (beta chain) was captured in a study of tumor-infiltrating lymphocytes in primary liver carcinoma. In the study overall: Surgical resection treated primary liver carcinoma in the patients. Staged T1-T3 N0M0, the tumors had sizes that ranged from roughly 4.2 to 10 cm across. The study obtained roughly 3.65 to 7.5 million productive TCRbeta reads per sample, similar across tissue types.

General study points: Blood's top-250-clone fraction was significantly lower than that of tumors (p = 0.039).

Germline DNA was also extracted, with blood RNA taken from unsorted whole blood. Total RNA amounting to 450 to 500 ng was the source from which TCR beta cDNA was made with a constant-region primer. It was through three nested multiplex PCR rounds of slightly modified ARM-PCR that TCR beta libraries arose. TRBV1-TRBV30 forward primers paired with a C-beta reverse primer drove the first two PCR rounds, around 10 cycles each. MiXCR, run by TCRdb on the multiplex PCR reads, gives a single entry per CDR3 protein. Among over 250,000 distinct CDR3 sequences listed, roughly three fifths were seen once. This CDR3 contains 13 residues. CDR1 is SGHAT and CDR2 is FQNNGV in the germline V gene. With regard to this clonotype: The target antigen is unknown. This likely comes from a read error, as the CDR3 has no conserved phenylalanine or tryptophan at its end.

The V call is TRBV11-2, the J call TRBJ2-2; D call uncertain. The receptor comes from a woman between 25 and 40 years old with primary liver carcinoma and hepatitis B virus infection. Material for sequencing was peripheral blood. DNA of the CDR3: TGTGTCAGCAGCTTGTCCCGTACCGGGGAGCTGTTTTCT. Translation: CVSSLSRTGELFS.